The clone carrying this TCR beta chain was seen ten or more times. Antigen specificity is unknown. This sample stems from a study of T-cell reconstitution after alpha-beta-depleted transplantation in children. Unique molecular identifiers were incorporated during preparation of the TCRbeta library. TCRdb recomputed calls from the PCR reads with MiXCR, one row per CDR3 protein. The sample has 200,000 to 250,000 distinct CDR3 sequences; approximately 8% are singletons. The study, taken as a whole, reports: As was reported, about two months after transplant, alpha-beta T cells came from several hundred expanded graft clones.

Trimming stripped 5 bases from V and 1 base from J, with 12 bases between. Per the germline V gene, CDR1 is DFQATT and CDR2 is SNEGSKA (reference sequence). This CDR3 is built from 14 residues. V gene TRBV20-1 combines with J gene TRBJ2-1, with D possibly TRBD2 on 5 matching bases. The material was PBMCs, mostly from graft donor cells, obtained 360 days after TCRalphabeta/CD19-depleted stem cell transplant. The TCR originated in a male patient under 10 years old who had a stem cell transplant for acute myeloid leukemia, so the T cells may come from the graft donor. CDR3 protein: CSAQKRLSYNEQFF. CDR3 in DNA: TGCAGTGCTCAGAAGCGGTTATCCTACAATGAGCAGTTCTTC.